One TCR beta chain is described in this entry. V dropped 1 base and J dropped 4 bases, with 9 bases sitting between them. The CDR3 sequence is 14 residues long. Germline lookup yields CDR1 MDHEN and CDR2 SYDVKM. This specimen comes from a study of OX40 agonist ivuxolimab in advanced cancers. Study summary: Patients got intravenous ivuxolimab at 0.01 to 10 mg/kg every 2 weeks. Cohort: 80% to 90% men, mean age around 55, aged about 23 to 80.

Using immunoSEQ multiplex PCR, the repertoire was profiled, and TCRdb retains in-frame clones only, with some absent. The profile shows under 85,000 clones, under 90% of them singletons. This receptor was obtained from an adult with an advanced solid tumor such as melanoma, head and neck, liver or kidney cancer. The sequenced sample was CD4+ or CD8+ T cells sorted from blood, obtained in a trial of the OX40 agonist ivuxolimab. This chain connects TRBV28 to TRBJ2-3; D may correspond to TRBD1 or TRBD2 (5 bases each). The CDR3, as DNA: TGTGCCAGCAGTTTATCGCTGGGACCAGATACGCAGTATTTT. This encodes CASSLSLGPDTQYF.